This is a list of T cell receptor beta chains from one sample in a study of blood T cell repertoires in COVID-19. TCRdb's table, derived via immunoSEQ multiplex PCR, lists solely in-frame clones and lacks some. The table lists over 200,000 clones, about nine tenths of them singletons. Sequences were obtained from peripheral blood. The source of these receptors is a young man with COVID-19, enrolled during active disease. Each CDR3 is given with its conserved first and last residue. A D gene is named only where the DNA matches it firmly. Rows give clone size only sometimes, using once, few, many, or a class for an expanded clone.

TRBJ2-2 TRBV19 TRBD1 - TGTGCCAGTAGTACAACAGGGGTGTCCGGGGAGCTGTTTTTT CASSTTGVSGELFF
TRBJ2-7 TRBV5-6 - - TGTGCCAGCAGCCTCCCCGGGGAAGGCGGGACCTCCTACGAGCAGTACTTC CASSLPGEGGTSYEQYF
TRBJ1-1 TRBV2 TRBD1 - TGTGCCACCTTAAGTCTGACAGGGGCCACTGAAGCTTTCTTT CATLSLTGATEAFF
TRBJ1-5 TRBV6-1 - once TGTGCCAGCAGTGAAGCAGGGGCAGGCAATCAGCCCCAGCATTTT CASSEAGAGNQPQHF
TRBJ1-2 TRBV4-1 - - TGCGCCAGCAGCCAAGACATTTACAGCTATGGCTACACCTTC CASSQDIYSYGYTF
TRBJ1-6 TRBV27 - - TGTGCCAGCGCCCTAGTGGGGGGAGGGGCACCCCTCCACTTT CASALVGGGAPLHF
TRBJ2-1 TRBV19 - once TGTGCCAGTAGTCCTCGGTGGAGCTCCTACAATGAGCAGTTCTTC CASSPRWSSYNEQFF
TRBJ2-7 TRBV6-5 - once TGTGCCAGCAGTACCGACAGTTCTCCTCGACGGGAGTACTTC CASSTDSSPRREYF
TRBJ1-2 TRBV6-6 - - TGTGCCAGCAGTTACAGGAACCGGGGGGGAGTGGGCTACACCTTC CASSYRNRGGVGYTF
TRBJ1-1 TRBV6-5 - - TGTGCCACTACTTGGCCGGGGAAATTTGAAGCTTTCTTT CATTWPGKFEAFF
TRBJ1-3 TRBV18 - few TGTGCCAGCTCACCAGCCTCGGGCAGGGGATACGTTGGAAACACCATATATTTT CASSPASGRGYVGNTIYF
TRBJ2-7 TRBV6-5 TRBD1 - TGTGCCGGGCACCCGACAGGGAACTCCTACGAGCAGTACTTC CAGHPTGNSYEQYF
TRBJ1-1 TRBV6-5 - - TGTGCCAGCAGGGGACACGGTGGAACTGAAGCTTTCTTT CASRGHGGTEAFF
TRBJ2-7 TRBV6-1 TRBD2 - TGTGCCAGCAGTGAGAGCGGGAAATCCTACGAGCAGTACTTC CASSESGKSYEQYF
TRBJ2-1 TRBV29-1 TRBD2 - TGCAGCGTAGAGACTGGGACTAGCGGGATCGGGAATGAGCAGTTCTTC CSVETGTSGIGNEQFF
TRBJ2-7 TRBV7-2 - - TGTGCCAGCAGCCCCGGACAGTACTCCTACGAGCAGTACTTC CASSPGQYSYEQYF
TRBJ2-7 TRBV10-3 TRBD1 - TGTGCCATCAGTGACAGGGGGCGCGAGCAGTACTTC CAISDRGREQYF
TRBJ1-4 TRBV27 TRBD1 - TGTGCCAGCAGTGGACAGGGGACCGGAAACGAAAAACTGTTTTTT CASSGQGTGNEKLFF
TRBJ1-3 TRBV21-1 - - TGTGCCAGCAGTCCGGGACAGGGGAGCTCTGGAAACACCATATATTTT CASSPGQGSSGNTIYF
TRBJ1-2 TRBV6-5 - - TGTGCCAGCTCCTCGCGGGGGCCCTATGGCTACACCTTC CASSSRGPYGYTF
TRBJ1-5 TRBV5-5 - - TGTGCCAGCAGCCCCGGGATACACAATCAGCCCCAGCATTTT CASSPGIHNQPQHF
TRBJ2-7 TRBV19 TRBD2 - TGTGCCAGTAGTGTAGCGGGGGGGGCCGACTACGAGCAGTACTTC CASSVAGGADYEQYF
TRBJ1-1 TRBV5-1 - - TGCGCCAGCAGATTAGACAGTGAAGCTTTCTTT CASRLDSEAFF
TRBJ2-2 TRBV5-4 TRBD2 - TGTGCCAGCAGCGAACTAGCGGTGAACACCGGGGAGCTGTTTTTT CASSELAVNTGELFF
TRBJ1-1 TRBV6-5 TRBD1 - TGTGCCAGCAAGACAGGGGGCAGACGCACTGAAGCTTTCTTT CASKTGGRRTEAFF
TRBJ2-5 TRBV7-2 - - TGTGCCAGCAGCCAGGACAGCCCGGGGACCCAGTACTTC CASSQDSPGTQYF
TRBJ1-2 TRBV10-2 TRBD1 - TGCGCCAGCAGTCATGGGACAGACGGCTACACCTTC CASSHGTDGYTF
TRBJ1-2 TRBV12-3/TRBV12-4 TRBD1 - TGTGCCAGCAGTTTCGACAGGGGCGGCTACACCTTC CASSFDRGGYTF
TRBJ1-1 TRBV5-6 TRBD1 once TGTGCCAGCAGCCGACAGGGGTATGACACTGAAGCTTTCTTT CASSRQGYDTEAFF
TRBJ2-1 TRBV6-5 - - TGTGCCAGCGTAAGGGGGAGCTCCTACAATGAGCAGTTCTTC CASVRGSSYNEQFF
TRBJ2-6 TRBV5-1 TRBD1 - TGCGCCAGCAGCCCTACTGACAGGGGGCGTTTACGTGATTCTGGGGCCAACGTCCTGACTTTC CASSPTDRGRLRDSGANVLTF
TRBJ1-3 TRBV2 - - TGTGCCAGCAGTGGCAGGCTCTCTGGAAACACCATATATTTT CASSGRLSGNTIYF
TRBJ1-3 TRBV18 - - TGTGCCAGCTCACTGACAGTGTTTGACTCTGGAAACACCATATATTTT CASSLTVFDSGNTIYF
TRBJ1-2 TRBV30 TRBD1 - TGTGCCTGGATTGGACAGGGGAGAGGCTACACCTTC CAWIGQGRGYTF
TRBJ1-2 TRBV6-5 - - TGTGCCAGCAGTTACTCGCGTGGCTACACCTTC CASSYSRGYTF
TRBJ2-7 TRBV9 - - TGTGCCAGCAGCTTTCAGGGGATTTCTAACGAGCAGTACTTC CASSFQGISNEQYF
TRBJ2-7 TRBV27 - - TGTGCCAGCATCCCGTTCTCCTACGAGCAGTACTTC CASIPFSYEQYF
TRBJ1-4 TRBV19 TRBD1 - TGTGCCAGTAGTATTATGGACAGGGTGGATAAACTGTTTTTT CASSIMDRVDKLFF
TRBJ1-2 TRBV4-3 TRBD1 - TGCGCCAGCAGCCAAGAGGACAGGCGGCGGGGCTACACCTTC CASSQEDRRRGYTF
TRBJ1-1 TRBV12-3/TRBV12-4 - - TGTGCCAGCAGTTTACTCCCCGACACTGAAGCTTTCTTT CASSLLPDTEAFF